This TCR beta chain stems from a study of blood T cell repertoires in COVID-19. Study-level background: The United States, Italy and Spain provided the acute and convalescent COVID-19 samples.

CDR3 length: 12 amino acids. Germline V gene sequence: CDR1 SGHTA, CDR2 FQGNSA. V was trimmed by 5 bases and J by 3 bases, leaving 7 bases between them. Original analysis: Estimates of nucleated cell counts were drawn from the amplification of reference gene primers. The repertoire was sequenced with immunoSEQ multiplex PCR; TCRdb's copy has only in-frame clones and lacks some. V, J and clone size are taken as reported in that table, and D and trimming were inferred from the DNA itself. Among over 200,000 clones listed, 88% were seen once. This TCR was recovered from a woman aged 25 to 45 with acute or convalescent COVID-19. Sequencing input: peripheral blood. This sequence joins TRBV7-2 and TRBJ2-5, with a possible D match to TRBD1 (6 bases). CDR3 DNA sequence: TGTGCCAGCAGCCGGGACAAAGAGACCCAGTACTTC. It translates to CASSRDKETQYF.